This T cell receptor beta chain comes out of a study of cytomegalovirus exposure and HLA in healthy donors. Only a few counts were recorded for this clone. Its antigen remains unidentified. Primers included in the PCR were 60 Vbeta and 13 Jbeta primers. The data were produced by immunoSEQ multiplex PCR, yet TCRdb's version contains in-frame clones alone and is incomplete. The sample carries more than 150,000 clones, approximately 80% recorded once. General study points: Earlier analysis looked at TCR beta V segments, and most were productive about 87% or about 30% of the time. Later genetic work tied a missense DCLRE1C variant to beta-chain V and J trimming. The analysis excluded some indistinguishable V segments, including TRBV6-2 and TRBV6-3.

Germline-derived CDR1 and CDR2 are MNHEY and SMNVEV (reference sequence). This CDR3 has 15 residues. The V and J ends lost 6 bases and 8 bases, in that order; junction bases with no gene match: 11. The V call is TRBV27, the J call TRBJ1-4; 8 nucleotides line up with TRBD1. Sequences were obtained from PBMCs. This TCR was sampled from a woman between 18 and 30 years old in good health and CMV-seronegative. The CDR3 loop reads CASRYAGTGNEKLFF. In DNA form, the CDR3 reads TGTGCCAGCAGATATGCCGGGACAGGAAACGAAAAACTGTTTTTT.